These 27 T cell receptor beta chains were all obtained from the same sample, sequenced in a study of blood T cell repertoires in COVID-19. The assay was immunoSEQ multiplex PCR, and TCRdb's table has in-frame clones only and misses some. Of approximately 100,000 clones in the sample, 69% were seen once. Sample: peripheral blood. The source of these receptors is a man older than 75 with acute or convalescent COVID-19.

J is TRBJ2-2 and V is TRBV5-1; 9 bases align to TRBD2. CDR1 is SGHRS and CDR2 is YFSETQ in the germline V gene. Unmatched junction bases numbered 9, after V lost 2 bases and J lost 7 bases. This CDR3 is 16 amino acids long. The chain's CDR3 is CASSFGSGRIGGELFF. The CDR3 DNA sequence: TGCGCCAGCAGCTTCGGTAGCGGGAGAATCGGCGGGGAGCTGTTTTTT.

The rearrangement joins TRBV11-2 to TRBJ1-2, with D tentatively TRBD1 (5 bases). The germline gives CDR1 SGHAT, CDR2 FQNNGV. The CDR3 is 17 amino acids. V was pared by 1 base and J by 4 bases, with 19 bases between. This CDR3 is CASSLGAGLGSGYGYTF. The CDR3 nucleotides read TGTGCCAGCAGCTTAGGGGCGGGACTCGGAAGCGGCTATGGCTACACCTTC.

This clone was observed a few times. The chain is built from TRBV5-1 and TRBJ2-7, with 8 bases identical to TRBD1. CDR3 length: 15 amino acids. Per the germline V gene, CDR1 is SGHRS and CDR2 is YFSETQ. Trimming took 4 bases from V and 5 from J; bases not matched to a gene: 11. CDR3 sequence (DNA): TGCGCCAGCAGCCGGGGGACAGGTCGTTTGGACGAGCAGTACTTC. It encodes CASSRGTGRLDEQYF.

This sequence joins TRBV29-1 and TRBJ2-1; no firm D call. V was pared by 3 bases and J by 10 bases, with 16 bases between. The CDR3 totals 13 residues. Germline CDR1 and CDR2: SQVTM and ANQGSEA. CDR3: CSVEAPRVGEQFF. The CDR3 DNA is TGCAGCGTTGAGGCACCCCGGGTTGGGGAGCAGTTCTTC.

The rearrangement uses TRBV14 and TRBJ2-2; no definite D call. Germline V gene lookup returns CDR1 SGHDN and CDR2 FVKESK. The CDR3 contains 14 residues. V was cut by 8 bases and J by 2 bases, with 12 bases left in between. CDR3 bases: TGTGCCAGCCGTAGACTGATCAACACCGGGGAGCTGTTTTTT. Translation: CASRRLINTGELFF.

This rearrangement joins TRBV4-3 to TRBJ2-7; 10 nucleotides agree with TRBD2. Germline V lookup: CDR1 LGHNA, CDR2 YSLEER. CDR3 length equals 17 residues. V trimming: 3 bases; J trimming: 7 bases; junction bases outside the gene matches: 15. The CDR3 DNA reads TGCGCCAGCAGCCAGAACATTGCTAGCGGGAGTTCGAGAGAGCAGTACTTC. Translated: CASSQNIASGSSREQYF.

This clone occurred a few times. The chain combines TRBV24-1 with TRBJ1-1; D is unclear. The CDR3 is 14 residues long. V dropped 5 bases and J dropped 1 base, with 10 bases sitting between them. The V gene's germline CDR1 is KGHDR and CDR2 SFDVKD. CDR3 residues: CATSAGFGNTEAFF. The CDR3 nucleotides are TGTGCCACCAGTGCGGGGTTTGGGAACACTGAAGCTTTCTTT.

V is TRBV10-2 and J is TRBJ2-5, with unresolved D. The CDR3 length is 11 residues. V dropped 6 bases and J dropped 7 bases, with 9 bases sitting between them. Per germline, CDR1 WSHSY and CDR2 SAAADI. The CDR3 DNA follows: TGCGCCAGCAGACTAACCGGGACCCAGTACTTC. Translation: CASRLTGTQYF.

This rearrangement joins TRBV5-5 to TRBJ2-1, with 8 bases lining up with TRBD1. J was trimmed by 6 bases and V by 4 bases; bases with no gene match: 9. There are 15 residues in the CDR3. Per germline, CDR1 SGHKS and CDR2 YYEKEE (reference sequence). This CDR3 reads CASSAGQGFGNEQFF. CDR3 sequence (DNA): TGTGCCAGCAGCGCAGGACAGGGTTTTGGCAATGAGCAGTTCTTC.

This chain uses TRBV24-1 with TRBJ2-7; 8 bases line up with TRBD1. Germline V gives CDR1 KGHDR, CDR2 SFDVKD. This CDR3 spans 13 amino acids. Trimming cost V 9 bases and J 0 bases; bases outside gene matches: 3. DNA for the CDR3: TGTGCCACCGAGGACAGGGTCTCCTACGAGCAGTACTTC. Its translation is CATEDRVSYEQYF.

The gene calls are TRBV5-1 and TRBJ2-1, with 7 nucleotides matching TRBD1. Trimming at V came to 4 bases and at J to 6 bases, leaving 13 bases not matched to a gene. Per germline, CDR1 SGHRS and CDR2 YFSETQ. The CDR3 has 16 amino acids. This CDR3 is CASSRDGQVFGNEQFF. Here the CDR3 DNA reads TGCGCCAGCAGCCGAGATGGACAGGTTTTTGGCAATGAGCAGTTCTTC.

A remark on this clone: This sample includes further DNA sequences coding for the same CDR3. The chain uses TRBV5-1 and TRBJ2-1; 9 bases are shared with TRBD2. V dropped 4 bases and J dropped 0; count of bases not matched to a gene: 2. Germline-derived CDR1 and CDR2 are SGHRS and YFSETQ. The CDR3 covers 15 residues. The CDR3 DNA follows: TGCGCCAGCAGCCCGACTAGCGGCTCCTACAATGAGCAGTTCTTC. Protein sequence: CASSPTSGSYNEQFF.

This clone was recorded many times. The chain carries TRBV2 and TRBJ1-2; D unclear. This CDR3 contains 13 residues. Germline CDR1 and CDR2: SNHLY and FYNNEI. The V end lost 8 bases, the J end lost 5 bases, and 15 bases lay between the germline ends. This CDR3 reads CASLPGSWYGYTF. Written as DNA, the CDR3 is TGTGCCAGCTTGCCAGGATCCTGGTATGGCTACACCTTC.

This clone was seen a single time. J is TRBJ2-5 and V is TRBV16; possible D gene TRBD1, 6 bases. Between the trimmed V and J ends, which lost 2 bases and 4 bases, there was a span of 23 bases. This CDR3 is 18 amino acids long. Germline loops: CDR1 KGHSY, CDR2 FQNENV. The CDR3 region has the DNA TGTGCCAGCAGCCAAGGGCCCCAGCGGCAGGGGCGAGCAGAGACCCAGTACTTC. Translating gives CASSQGPQRQGRAETQYF.

The V gene is TRBV15, the J gene TRBJ2-7, with D possibly being TRBD2 (7 bases). Trimming cost V 0 bases and J 6 bases, with 15 bases left between them. The CDR3 consists of 15 residues. Germline CDR1 reads LNHNV; CDR2 reads YYDKDF (reference sequence). DNA of the CDR3: TGTGCCACCAGCAGAGATTACAGGGAGGGGTTCGAGCAGTACTTC. It specifies CATSRDYREGFEQYF.

At least ten counts were recorded for this clone. The chain uses TRBV11-3 and TRBJ2-2, with D possibly being TRBD1 (5 bases). Germline V gene sequence: CDR1 SGHNT, CDR2 YENEEA. The V end lost 1 base, the J end lost 5 bases, and 11 bases lay between the germline ends. There are 15 residues in the CDR3. CDR3 protein: CASSLGGRETGELFF. The CDR3 region has the DNA TGTGCCAGCAGCTTAGGTGGCAGGGAAACCGGGGAGCTGTTTTTT.

This sequence joins TRBV19 and TRBJ1-2; 9 bases agree with TRBD1. Germline V gives CDR1 LNHDA, CDR2 SQIVND (reference sequence). V was pared by 6 bases and J by 4 bases, with 6 bases of the junction left unmatched. The CDR3 extends over 14 amino acids. The DNA for the CDR3 is TGTGCCAGTAGCCTCGCGACAGGGGGCTATGGCTACACCTTC. Translated: CASSLATGGYGYTF. Filled out from reference TRBV19 and TRBJ1-2, the complete variable domain reads DGGITQSPKYLFRKEGQNVTLSCEQNLNHDAMYWYRQDPGQGLRLIYYSQIVNDFQKGDIAEGYSVSREKKESFPLTVTSAQKNPTAFYLCASSLATGGYGYTFGSGTRLTVV.

The chain links TRBV5-1 to TRBJ2-7; 9 bases are shared with TRBD1. Germline CDR1 and CDR2: SGHRS and YFSETQ. V was clipped by 1 base and J by 4 bases; unmatched bases: 6. The CDR3 spans 15 residues. In DNA form, the CDR3 reads TGCGCCAGCAGCTTGTCGGGACAGGGTTATTACGAGCAGTACTTC. It is translated as CASSLSGQGYYEQYF.

Here the CDR3 reads CASSRGTGTFYEQYF. CDR3 sequence (DNA): TGTGCCAGCAGCAGAGGGACAGGCACCTTCTACGAGCAGTACTTC. The chain joins TRBV11-2 to TRBJ2-7; 8 bases are shared with TRBD1. Germline CDR1 SGHAT, CDR2 FQNNGV. This CDR3 is 15 amino acids long. V was pared by 5 bases and J by 3 bases, with 9 bases of the junction left unmatched.

The V call is TRBV11-3, the J call TRBJ2-5; the match to TRBD1 covers 7 bases. V was pared by 5 bases and J by 2 bases, with 8 bases of the junction left unmatched. Per germline, CDR1 SGHNT and CDR2 YENEEA. This CDR3 is built from 15 residues. CDR3 coding DNA: TGTGCCAGCAGCCCCCGGACAGGAGGACAAGAGACCCAGTACTTC. The encoded protein is CASSPRTGGQETQYF.

The V and J genes are TRBV27 and TRBJ2-1; 7 bases line up with TRBD2. Germline V lookup: CDR1 MNHEY, CDR2 SMNVEV (reference sequence). V shed 4 bases, J shed 2 bases, and the junction held 5 bases outside the gene matches. The CDR3 length is 15 residues. CDR3 sequence (DNA): TGTGCCAGCAGTTCCCTAGCGGACCCCTACAATGAGCAGTTCTTC. It specifies CASSSLADPYNEQFF.

V gene TRBV2 combines with J gene TRBJ1-1, with D perhaps TRBD1 (6 bases). Germline lookup yields CDR1 SNHLY and CDR2 FYNNEI. The CDR3 extends over 14 amino acids. Trimming pared 3 bases from V and 2 bases from J, leaving 10 bases between. DNA for the CDR3: TGTGCCAGCAGTGAGGCAGGGGCAAACACTGAAGCTTTCTTT. Translating gives CASSEAGANTEAFF. Combining the CDR3 with reference TRBV2 and TRBJ1-1 gives the whole variable domain EPEVTQTPSHQVTQMGQEVILRCVPISNHLYFYWYRQILGQKVEFLVSFYNNEISEKSEIFDDQFSVERPDGSNFTLKIRSTKLEDSAMYFCASSEAGANTEAFFGQGTRLTVV.

This clone has a single count. The chain recombines TRBV6-5 with TRBJ2-6; D ambiguous. The germline gives CDR1 MNHEY, CDR2 SVGAGI. Trimming pared 2 bases from V and 2 bases from J, leaving 7 bases between. This CDR3 contains 15 residues. The CDR3 DNA sequence: TGTGCCAGCAGTTACCGAGTCCCTGGGGCCAACGTCCTGACTTTC. Protein: CASSYRVPGANVLTF.

V gene TRBV5-3 combines with J gene TRBJ2-5; 14 bases are shared with TRBD2. TRBV5-3 is filed as an ORF, its function uncertain. V gave up 4 bases and J gave up 3 bases; unmatched junction bases: 5. This CDR3 comprises 16 residues. In nucleotides, the CDR3 is TGTGCCAGAAGCCCTAGGACTAGCGGGGGGAAAGAGACCCAGTACTTC. As protein: CARSPRTSGGKETQYF.

J is TRBJ1-5 and V is TRBV4-3; D unresolved. From germline, CDR1 is LGHNA and CDR2 YSLEER. The CDR3 has 15 residues. The germline V and J ends were trimmed by 0 bases and 5 bases, with 11 bases remaining between them. The CDR3 sequence is CASSQDEGLYQPQHF. The CDR3 nucleotides are TGCGCCAGCAGCCAAGATGAGGGTCTCTATCAGCCCCAGCATTTT.

The chain recombines TRBV28 with TRBJ1-2, with D possibly matching TRBD1 (5 bases). This CDR3 comprises 15 residues. The ends were cut back, 5 bases at V and 2 bases at J, with 15 bases in the middle. The germline V gene encodes CDR1 MDHEN and CDR2 SYDVKM. CDR3 residues: CASSTPSGGNYGYTF. CDR3 sequence (DNA): TGTGCCAGCAGTACACCAAGCGGGGGGAACTATGGCTACACCTTC.

The chain is built from TRBV24-1 and TRBJ1-2; 8 nucleotides align to TRBD1. Germline V gene sequence: CDR1 KGHDR, CDR2 SFDVKD. The CDR3 covers 15 residues. V shed 2 bases, J shed 5 bases, and the junction held 6 bases outside the gene matches. CDR3 region: CATSDSRTGFYGYTF. CDR3 coding DNA: TGTGCCACCAGTGATTCCCGGACAGGGTTTTATGGCTACACCTTC.